The clone carrying this T cell receptor beta chain was counted between two and nine times. Sequencing was performed with immunoSEQ multiplex PCR; in TCRdb, only in-frame clones are kept and a portion is missing. The data hold tens of thousands of clones, with about 81% observed a single time. The data were obtained in a study of technical replicates of blood from several donors. Germline CDR1 is SGHRS and CDR2 is YFSETQ. The CDR3 length is 14 residues. The V and J ends lost 4 bases and 5 bases, in that order; junction bases with no gene match: 7. The sample consisted of PBMCs. This TCR derives from a human donor in good health. Some clones in this sample may be carry-over from other donors' samples. The chain employs TRBV5-1 and TRBJ2-5; 8 bases agree with TRBD2. The CDR3 DNA sequence: TGCGCCAGCAGCCCCAGCGGGAGAGGGGAGACCCAGTACTTC. Protein: CASSPSGRGETQYF.